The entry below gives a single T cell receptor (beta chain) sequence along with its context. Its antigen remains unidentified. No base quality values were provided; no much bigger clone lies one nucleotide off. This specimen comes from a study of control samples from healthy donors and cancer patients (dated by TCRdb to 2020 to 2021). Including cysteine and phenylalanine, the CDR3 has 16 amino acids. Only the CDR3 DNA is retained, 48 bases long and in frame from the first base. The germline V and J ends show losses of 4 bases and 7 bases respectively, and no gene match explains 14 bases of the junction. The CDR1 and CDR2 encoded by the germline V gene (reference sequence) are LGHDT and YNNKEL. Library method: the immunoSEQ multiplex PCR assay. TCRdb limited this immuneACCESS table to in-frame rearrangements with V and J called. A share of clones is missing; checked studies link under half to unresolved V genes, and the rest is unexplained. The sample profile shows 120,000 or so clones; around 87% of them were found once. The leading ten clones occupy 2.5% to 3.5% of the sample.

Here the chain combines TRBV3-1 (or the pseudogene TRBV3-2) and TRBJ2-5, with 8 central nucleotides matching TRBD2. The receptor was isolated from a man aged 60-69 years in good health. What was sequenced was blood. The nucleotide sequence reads TGTGCCAGCAGCCCCCGAAGGCAACTAGCGGTAGGGACCCAGTACTTC. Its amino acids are CASSPRRQLAVGTQYF.